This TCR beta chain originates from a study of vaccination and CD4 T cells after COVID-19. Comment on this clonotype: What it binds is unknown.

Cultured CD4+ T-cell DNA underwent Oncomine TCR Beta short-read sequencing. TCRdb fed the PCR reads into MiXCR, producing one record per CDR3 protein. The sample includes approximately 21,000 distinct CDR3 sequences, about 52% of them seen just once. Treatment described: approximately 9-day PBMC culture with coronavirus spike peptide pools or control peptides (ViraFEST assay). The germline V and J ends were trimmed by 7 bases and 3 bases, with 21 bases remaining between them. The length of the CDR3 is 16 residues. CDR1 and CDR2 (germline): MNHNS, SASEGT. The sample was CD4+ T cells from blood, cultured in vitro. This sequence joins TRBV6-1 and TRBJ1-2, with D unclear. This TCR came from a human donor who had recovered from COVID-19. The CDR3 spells CASTSGFGGLDYGYTF. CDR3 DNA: TGTGCCAGCACCAGCGGGTTTGGAGGGTTGGACTATGGCTACACCTTC.